These 9 T cell receptor beta chains originate from one sample sequenced in a study of cytomegalovirus exposure and HLA in healthy donors. PCR involved 60 Vbeta and 13 Jbeta primers. Assay used: immunoSEQ multiplex PCR; TCRdb lists only in-frame clones, some missing. The table has 150,000 to 200,000 clones, about 75% seen once; the top ten hold approximately 10%. Source material: PBMCs. These TCRs come from a man between 18 and 29 years old in good health and CMV-seropositive.

In its sample, this clone was seen a few times. The CDR3 DNA reads as TGTGCCAGCAGCATGCAGGGGGGCGAGCAGTACTTC. It codes for CASSMQGGEQYF. The chain couples TRBV27 to TRBJ2-7; TRBD1 is a possible D gene (7 bases). CDR1 and CDR2 from the germline V gene are MNHEY and SMNVEV (reference sequence). With 6 bases removed from V and 6 bases from J, the gap between germline ends came to 12 bases. The CDR3 contains 12 residues.

This clone is labeled medium-sized. This chain uses TRBV28 with TRBJ1-5; perhaps TRBD1 as D (5 bases). Germline assignment: CDR1 MDHEN and CDR2 SYDVKM. V was pared by 5 bases and J by 2 bases, with 10 bases between. This CDR3 contains 14 residues. The CDR3 DNA reads as TGTGCCAGCAGTCGGGGGGGTGGCAATCAGCCCCAGCATTTT. This codes for CASSRGGGNQPQHF.

This clone has just a few counts. The chain recombines TRBV2 with TRBJ2-3, with TRBD2 matching 11 bases. Losses at the gene ends were 1 base for V and 4 bases for J; bases not matched to a gene: 7. The CDR3 extends over 17 amino acids. CDR1 and CDR2 from the germline V gene are SNHLY and FYNNEI. CDR3 residues: CASSEGLAGRRADTQYF. CDR3 nucleotide sequence: TGTGCCAGCAGTGAAGGACTAGCGGGAAGGAGGGCAGATACGCAGTATTTT.

This clone has a single count. This chain joins TRBV28 and TRBJ2-1; 8 nucleotides agree with TRBD2. The CDR3 covers 17 residues. J gave up 8 bases and V 3 bases, and 15 bases lay outside the gene matches. Germline lookup yields CDR1 MDHEN and CDR2 SYDVKM. The CDR3 is CASSLERLAPNRHEQFF. For the CDR3, the DNA is TGTGCCAGCAGTTTGGAGCGACTAGCGCCGAATAGGCATGAGCAGTTCTTC. The whole variable domain, filled in from reference TRBV28 and TRBJ2-1, reads DVKVTQSSRYLVKRTGEKVFLECVQDMDHENMFWYRQDPGLGLRLIYFSYDVKMKEKGDIPEGYSVSREKKERFSLILESASTNQTSMYLCASSLERLAPNRHEQFFGPGTRLTVL.

The chain has TRBV19 and TRBJ1-1; the match to TRBD1 covers 7 bases. This CDR3 contains 15 residues. J lost 2 bases, V lost 3 bases, and 6 bases had no gene match. The germline gives CDR1 LNHDA, CDR2 SQIVND (reference sequence). The CDR3 is CASSMDGTANTEAFF. For the CDR3, the DNA is TGTGCCAGTAGTATGGATGGGACAGCTAACACTGAAGCTTTCTTT.

The rearrangement uses TRBV27 and TRBJ2-7, with TRBD2 matching over 12 bases. Germline V lookup: CDR1 MNHEY, CDR2 SMNVEV (reference sequence). CDR3 length: 14 residues. With 2 bases clipped from V and 6 bases from J, the junction kept 2 bases outside the gene matches. CDR3 in DNA: TGTGCCAGCAGTTTACTAGCGGGAGGGCTCGAGCAGTACTTC. Its protein is CASSLLAGGLEQYF.

As concerns this clone: Compared with germline, one end of the junction differs, possibly owing to a read error. The V and J genes are TRBV5-1 and TRBJ1-2, with 12 bases identical to TRBD1. CDR1 is SGHRS, CDR2 YFSETQ, per germline. The CDR3 length is 16 residues. CDR3 residues: CASSSSGDRGRQGYPF. CDR3 nucleotide sequence: TGCGCCAGCAGCTCCAGCGGGGACAGGGGGCGTCAGGGCTACCCCTTC. Combining the CDR3 with reference TRBV5-1 and TRBJ1-2 gives the whole variable domain KAGVTQTPRYLIKTRGQQVTLSCSPISGHRSVSWYQQTPGQGLQFLFEYFSETQRNKGNFPGRFSGRQFSNSRSEMNVSTLELGDSALYLCASSSSGDRGRQGYPFGSGTRLTVV.

V usage is TRBV15 and J usage is TRBJ2-1; D might be TRBD1 (6 bases). V lost 0 bases and J lost 8, with 17 bases in between. Germline CDR1 reads LNHNV; CDR2 reads YYDKDF (reference sequence). This CDR3 region has 16 residues. CDR3 DNA sequence: TGTGCCACCAGCAGAGATCATCTGGTACAGGGCGATGAGCAGTTCTTC. It encodes CATSRDHLVQGDEQFF.

The chain couples TRBV21-1 to TRBJ1-3; the listed D gene, TRBD1, was not tested against the DNA. TRBV21-1 is given as a pseudogene. The CDR3 length is 17 residues. The CDR3 DNA reads as TGTGCCAGCAGTAAGACGGAACAGGGGGACCATGGAAACACCATATATTTT. Residues: CASSKTEQGDHGNTIYF.